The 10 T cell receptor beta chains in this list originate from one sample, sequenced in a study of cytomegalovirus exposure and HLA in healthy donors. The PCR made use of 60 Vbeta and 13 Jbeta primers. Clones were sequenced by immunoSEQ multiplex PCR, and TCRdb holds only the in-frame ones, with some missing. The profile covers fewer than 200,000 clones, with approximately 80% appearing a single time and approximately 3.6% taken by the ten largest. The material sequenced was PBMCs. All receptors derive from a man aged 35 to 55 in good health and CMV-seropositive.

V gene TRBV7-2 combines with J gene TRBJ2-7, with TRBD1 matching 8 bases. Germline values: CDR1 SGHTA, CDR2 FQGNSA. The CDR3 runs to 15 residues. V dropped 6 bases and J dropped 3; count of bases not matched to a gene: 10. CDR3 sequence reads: CASSPGTGEIYEQYF. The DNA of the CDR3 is TGTGCCAGCAGTCCCGGGACAGGAGAAATCTACGAGCAGTACTTC.

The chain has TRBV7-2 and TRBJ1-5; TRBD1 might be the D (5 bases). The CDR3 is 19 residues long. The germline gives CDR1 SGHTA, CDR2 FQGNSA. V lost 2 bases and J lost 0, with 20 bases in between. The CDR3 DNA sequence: TGTGCCAGCAGCTTAACTGGCGGGGGGTTGGGAAATAGCAATCAGCCCCAGCATTTT. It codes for CASSLTGGGLGNSNQPQHF.

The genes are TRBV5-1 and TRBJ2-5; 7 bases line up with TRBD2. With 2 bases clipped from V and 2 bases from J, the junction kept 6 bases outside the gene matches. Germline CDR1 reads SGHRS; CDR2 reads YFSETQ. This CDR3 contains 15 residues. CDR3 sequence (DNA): TGCGCCAGCAGCTTAGCGGGGCAACGACAAGAGACCCAGTACTTC. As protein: CASSLAGQRQETQYF.

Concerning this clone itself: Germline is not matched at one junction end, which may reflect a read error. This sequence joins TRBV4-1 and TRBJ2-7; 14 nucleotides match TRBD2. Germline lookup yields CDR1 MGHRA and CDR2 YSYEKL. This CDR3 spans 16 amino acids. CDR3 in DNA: TGTGCCAGCAGCCTTGGGACTAGCGGGAGAAGGGGCGAGCAGTACTTC. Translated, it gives CASSLGTSGRRGEQYF.

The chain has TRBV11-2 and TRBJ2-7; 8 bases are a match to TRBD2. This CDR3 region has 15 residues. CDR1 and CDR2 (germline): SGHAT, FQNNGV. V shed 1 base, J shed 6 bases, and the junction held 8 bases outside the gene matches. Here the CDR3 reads CASSLGGLGSREQYF. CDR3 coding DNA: TGTGCCAGCAGCTTAGGGGGACTAGGATCTCGCGAGCAGTACTTC.

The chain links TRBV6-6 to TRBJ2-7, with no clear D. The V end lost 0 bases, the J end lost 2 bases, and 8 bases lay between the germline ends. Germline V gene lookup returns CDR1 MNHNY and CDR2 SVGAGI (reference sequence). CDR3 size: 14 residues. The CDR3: CASSYSPETYEQYF. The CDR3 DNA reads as TGTGCCAGCAGTTACTCGCCGGAGACCTACGAGCAGTACTTC.

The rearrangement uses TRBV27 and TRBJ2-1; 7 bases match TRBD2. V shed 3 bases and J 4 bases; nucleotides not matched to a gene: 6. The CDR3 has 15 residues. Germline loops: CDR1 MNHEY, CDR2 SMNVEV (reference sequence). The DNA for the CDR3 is TGTGCCAGCAGTTTGGGGGGGGGTCTTTACAATGAGCAGTTCTTC. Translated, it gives CASSLGGGLYNEQFF.

Here the CDR3 DNA reads TGCGCCAGCAGTCTACAGGGGGACTTAGTCCCTCCCTACTACGAGCAGTACTTC. Its translation: CASSLQGDLVPPYYEQYF. This chain uses TRBV23-1 with TRBJ2-7; 8 nucleotides agree with TRBD1. TRBV23-1 is placed among ORFs of uncertain function. The CDR3 length is 18 residues. V trimming: 4 bases; J trimming: 3 bases; junction bases outside the gene matches: 17.

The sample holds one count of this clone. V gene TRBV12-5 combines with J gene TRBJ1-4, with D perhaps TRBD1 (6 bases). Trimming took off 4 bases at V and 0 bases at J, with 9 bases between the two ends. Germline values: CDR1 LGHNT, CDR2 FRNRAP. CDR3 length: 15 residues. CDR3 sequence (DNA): TGTGCTAGTGGTTCCGGACAGTCAACTAATGAAAAACTGTTTTTT. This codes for CASGSGQSTNEKLFF.

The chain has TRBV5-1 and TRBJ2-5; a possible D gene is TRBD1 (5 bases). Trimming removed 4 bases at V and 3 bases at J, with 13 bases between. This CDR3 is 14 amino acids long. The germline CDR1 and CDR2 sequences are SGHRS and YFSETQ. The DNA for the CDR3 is TGCGCCAGCAGCCTTGCAGGGAAGAAAGAGACCCAGTACTTC. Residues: CASSLAGKKETQYF. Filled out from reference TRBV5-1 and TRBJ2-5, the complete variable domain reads KAGVTQTPRYLIKTRGQQVTLSCSPISGHRSVSWYQQTPGQGLQFLFEYFSETQRNKGNFPGRFSGRQFSNSRSEMNVSTLELGDSALYLCASSLAGKKETQYFGPGTRLLVL.